The 22 T cell receptor beta chains below all came from one sample that was sequenced in a study of beta chain features in type 1 diabetes (dated by TCRdb to between 2018 and 2020). To prepare the library, the immunoSEQ multiplex PCR assay was applied. The entire isolated RNA was reverse transcribed using the High Capacity cDNA Reverse Transcription Kit, and thus expressed TCRB transcripts were sequenced. In its TCRdb copy, this immuneACCESS table keeps in-frame sequences only and misses some clones. Where compared with another copy, unresolved V genes explain less than half of these, and the others have no known cause. For this sample the table gives about 270,000 clones, of which over 12% were detected only once. In total, the top ten clones hold about 0.024% of the sample. The specimen was naive CD4+ T cells from blood. This specimen's cell subset or site label, per the study, means: true naive CD4+ T cells. These receptors came from a woman aged 40 to 55 in good health.

The table lists this clone with a few counts. The V and J genes are TRBV5-5 and TRBJ2-1; 9 bases map to TRBD2. Germline-derived CDR1 and CDR2 are SGHKS and YYEKEE (reference sequence). The CDR3 totals 14 residues. V lost 0 bases to trimming and J lost 5 bases; unmatched junction nucleotides: 0. The chain's CDR3 is CASSLASGDNEQFF. CDR3 coding DNA: TGTGCCAGCAGCTTGGCTAGCGGGGACAATGAGCAGTTCTTC.

The V call is TRBV4-1, the J call TRBJ1-6; the D gene is possibly TRBD1 (5 bases). With 0 bases removed from V and 13 bases from J, the gap between germline ends came to 16 bases. The CDR3 runs to 15 residues. The germline gives CDR1 MGHRA, CDR2 YSYEKL. The CDR3 reads CASSQDRADLRPLHF. The CDR3 DNA reads as TGCGCCAGCAGCCAAGACAGGGCAGACCTGCGGCCCCTCCACTTT.

The sample holds many counts of this clone. This chain links TRBV29-1 with TRBJ2-1; 10 bases are shared with TRBD1. The CDR3 sequence is 14 residues long. Germline V gene data show CDR1 as SQVTM and CDR2 as ANQGSEA. Trimming took 5 bases from V and 6 from J; bases not matched to a gene: 7. Here the CDR3 reads CSVRRGTGANEQFF. The CDR3 region has the DNA TGCAGCGTTAGGAGGGGGACAGGGGCCAATGAGCAGTTCTTC.

This clone has just a few counts. DNA for the CDR3: TGTGCCAGCAGTTACTATCAGGGGGCAAGTGGTGAGACCCAGTACTTC. Its translation: CASSYYQGASGETQYF. V usage is TRBV6-5 and J usage is TRBJ2-5, with 8 bases fitting TRBD1. CDR1 MNHEY and CDR2 SVGAGI come from the germline V gene. This CDR3 region has 16 residues. J lost 5 bases, V lost 1 base, and 9 bases had no gene match.

J is TRBJ1-5 and V is TRBV7-8; maybe TRBD1 (6 bases). The CDR3 sequence is 15 residues long. The V gene lost 1 base and the J gene lost 5 bases, with 12 bases spanning the gap. Germline CDR1 and CDR2: SGHVS and FQNEAQ. For the CDR3, the DNA is TGTGCCAGCAGCTTAGATTGGCAGGGGCATCAGCCCCAGCATTTT. This sequence encodes CASSLDWQGHQPQHF.

V gene TRBV5-4 combines with J gene TRBJ2-1; 9 nucleotides agree with TRBD2. CDR3 size: 15 residues. The V and J ends lost 0 bases and 7 bases, in that order; junction bases with no gene match: 5. The germline V gene encodes CDR1 SGHNT and CDR2 YYREEE (reference sequence). DNA for the CDR3: TGTGCCAGCAGCTTGGGCGGGGGGGCCCGTAATGAGCAGTTCTTC. Residues: CASSLGGGARNEQFF.

This clone was counted a few times. This chain connects TRBV29-1 to TRBJ2-3, with no clear D. Germline CDR1 and CDR2: SQVTM and ANQGSEA. Trimming stripped 1 base from V and 8 bases from J, with 19 bases between. The length of the CDR3 is 15 residues. CDR3 in DNA: TGCAGCGTTGAAGGGGCCCATCTTCCTATGGGTACGCAGTATTTT. Its translation is CSVEGAHLPMGTQYF.

J is TRBJ2-7 and V is TRBV5-4; 9 bases line up with TRBD2. CDR3 length equals 15 residues. With 0 bases clipped from V and 4 bases from J, the junction kept 5 bases outside the gene matches. Germline V gene data show CDR1 as SGHNT and CDR2 as YYREEE (reference sequence). CDR3 DNA: TGTGCCAGCAGCTTGGTGGCTAGCGGGAATTACGAGCAGTACTTC. Translation: CASSLVASGNYEQYF.

This chain joins TRBV6-5 and TRBJ2-1; 7 nucleotides line up with TRBD2. CDR3 length: 15 residues. Per the germline V gene, CDR1 is MNHEY and CDR2 is SVGAGI. V lost 2 bases to trimming and J lost 0 bases; unmatched junction nucleotides: 1. CDR3 in DNA: TGTGCCAGCAGTTACGCGGGGGACTCCTACAATGAGCAGTTCTTC. This gives the protein CASSYAGDSYNEQFF.

The chain carries TRBV11-2 and TRBJ1-2, with TRBD1 as a possible D gene (6 bases). CDR1 and CDR2 (germline): SGHAT, FQNNGV. This CDR3 comprises 13 residues. V gave up 2 bases and J gave up 8 bases, with 12 bases separating them. The CDR3 loop is CASSLTGLEGYTF. CDR3 sequence (DNA): TGTGCCAGCAGCTTAACAGGGTTGGAAGGCTACACCTTC.

The V call is TRBV19, the J call TRBJ2-7; tentative D call: TRBD2 (5 bases). Germline lookup yields CDR1 LNHDA and CDR2 SQIVND (reference sequence). Between the trimmed V and J ends, which lost 5 bases and 0 bases, there was a span of 14 bases. The CDR3 is made up of 15 amino acids. CDR3: CASSGGSDRSYEQYF. CDR3 in DNA: TGTGCCAGTAGTGGCGGGTCGGACCGCTCCTACGAGCAGTACTTC.

This clone showed up just a few times. J is TRBJ1-5 and V is TRBV7-2; no definite D call. Germline loops: CDR1 SGHTA, CDR2 FQGNSA. V dropped 2 bases and J dropped 8 bases, with 16 bases sitting between them. The CDR3 has 15 amino acids. As DNA, the CDR3 is TGTGCCAGCAGCTTAAACAGCGGCCGGTTGGAGCCCCAGCATTTT. Its protein product is CASSLNSGRLEPQHF.

The sample holds a few counts of this clone. This chain uses TRBV4-2 with TRBJ2-3; 14 bases align to TRBD2. The J segment lost 4 bases and the V segment lost 4 bases, leaving 4 bases of the junction unmatched. Germline CDR1 reads LGHNA; CDR2 reads YNFKEQ. The CDR3 contains 16 residues. CDR3 sequence (DNA): TGTGCCAGCAGCCGACGGACTAGCGGGGGGTCAGATACGCAGTATTTT. Translation: CASSRRTSGGSDTQYF.

V gene TRBV19 combines with J gene TRBJ2-1; unclear D gene. From germline, CDR1 is LNHDA and CDR2 SQIVND (reference sequence). Deletions cut 6 bases from V and 4 bases from J, with 13 bases between. The CDR3 sequence is 14 residues long. CDR3 sequence: CASRKAQAYNEQFF. The CDR3 DNA reads as TGTGCCAGTAGAAAGGCTCAGGCGTACAATGAGCAGTTCTTC. The full variable domain, its missing parts supplied by reference TRBV19 and TRBJ2-1, is DGGITQSPKYLFRKEGQNVTLSCEQNLNHDAMYWYRQDPGQGLRLIYYSQIVNDFQKGDIAEGYSVSREKKESFPLTVTSAQKNPTAFYLCASRKAQAYNEQFFGPGTRLTVL.

There are many counts of this clone. The gene calls are TRBV14 and TRBJ1-4; no definite D call. CDR3 size: 15 residues. V was cut by 3 bases and J by 7 bases, with 15 bases left in between. Germline CDR1 reads SGHDN; CDR2 reads FVKESK. The chain's CDR3 is CASSQTFGYGEKLFF. Here the CDR3 DNA reads TGTGCCAGCAGCCAGACATTTGGGTACGGTGAAAAACTGTTTTTT.

This clone was detected only a few times. The CDR3 here is CASSRGQAYEQYF. In DNA, the CDR3 is TGCGCCAGCAGCCGGGGACAGGCCTACGAGCAGTACTTC. This sequence joins TRBV4-3 and TRBJ2-7; 8 nucleotides agree with TRBD1. Trimming at V came to 4 bases and at J to 2 bases, leaving 1 base not matched to a gene. From germline, CDR1 is LGHNA and CDR2 YSLEER. The CDR3 contains 13 residues.

The chain joins TRBV5-5 to TRBJ1-1; 7 bases fit TRBD1. The CDR3 has 14 amino acids. Looked up from germline, CDR1 is SGHKS and CDR2 is YYEKEE (reference sequence). V shed 5 bases, J shed 4 bases, and the junction held 8 bases outside the gene matches. The CDR3 DNA sequence: TGTGCCAGCAGGAAGATCGACAGGGCCACTGAAGCTTTCTTT. It codes for CASRKIDRATEAFF.

This sequence joins TRBV5-1 and TRBJ1-1, with D possibly matching TRBD1 (5 bases). The germline V gene has CDR1 SGHRS and CDR2 YFSETQ. The CDR3 is made up of 14 amino acids. V dropped 0 bases and J dropped 3 bases, with 9 bases sitting between them. The CDR3 loop is CASSLVSRDTEAFF. As DNA, the CDR3 is TGCGCCAGCAGCTTGGTTTCCAGGGACACTGAAGCTTTCTTT.

The sample holds a few counts of this clone. V usage is TRBV5-1 and J usage is TRBJ2-5, with TRBD1 matching 7 bases. This CDR3 comprises 14 residues. J lost 2 bases, V lost 4 bases, and 5 bases had no gene match. CDR1 and CDR2 from the germline V gene are SGHRS and YFSETQ. CDR3 in DNA: TGCGCCAGCAGCAGTCGGACAGGACAAGAGACCCAGTACTTC. It encodes CASSSRTGQETQYF.

CDR3 residues: CASSLKGVGEAFF. The DNA for the CDR3 is TGTGCCAGCAGCTTGAAAGGGGTTGGTGAAGCTTTCTTT. The rearrangement links TRBV7-9 to TRBJ1-1; the D gene is possibly TRBD1 (5 bases). Germline CDR1 reads SEHNR; CDR2 reads FQNEAQ (reference sequence). Between the trimmed V and J ends, which lost 3 bases and 7 bases, there was a span of 12 bases. The CDR3 totals 13 residues.

This clone was found a few times. This chain connects TRBV6-1 to TRBJ2-3, with TRBD1 identical over 8 bases. V dropped 4 bases and J dropped 2; count of bases not matched to a gene: 8. The CDR3 has 16 residues. Per germline, CDR1 MNHNS and CDR2 SASEGT. CDR3 sequence: CASSGYRDRFTDTQYF. In DNA, the CDR3 is TGTGCCAGCAGTGGGTACCGGGACAGGTTCACAGATACGCAGTATTTT.

This clone was seen more than once but under ten times. V gene TRBV5-8 combines with J gene TRBJ1-4; 7 bases match TRBD1. The CDR3 has 14 amino acids. Trimming removed 2 bases from V and 5 bases from J; junction bases left unmatched: 3. CDR1 SGHTS and CDR2 YDEGEE come from the germline V gene. CDR3 protein: CASSFPQGNEKLFF. The DNA of the CDR3 is TGTGCCAGCAGCTTTCCACAGGGGAATGAAAAACTGTTTTTT.